This passage covers 2 T cell receptor beta chains from one sample sequenced in a study of beta chain features in type 1 diabetes. Expressed TCRB transcripts were sequenced after all isolated RNA was converted to cDNA. TCRdb keeps only in-frame clones here, not all; method: immunoSEQ multiplex PCR. The repertoire has 900,000 or so clones, roughly a sixth of them found once; the top ten carry around 0.02%. Sequenced material: naive CD4+ T cells from blood. These receptors originate from a woman aged 18-29 years in good health.

A few counts support this clone. J is TRBJ2-3 and V is TRBV9, with 7 bases identical to TRBD2. J lost 1 base, V lost 10 bases, and 9 bases had no gene match. CDR3 length: 14 amino acids. CDR1 and CDR2 from the germline V gene are SGDLS and YYNGEE. CDR3: CASARGLGTDTQYF. Written as DNA, the CDR3 is TGTGCCTCAGCCCGCGGACTAGGCACAGATACGCAGTATTTT.

The chain carries TRBV15 and TRBJ1-5, with a weak D call TRBD1 (5 bases). V was shortened by 9 bases and J by 4 bases, with 16 bases between the two germline ends. CDR1 is LNHNV, CDR2 YYDKDF, per germline (reference sequence). The length of the CDR3 is 14 residues. The CDR3 nucleotides are TGTGCCACGAGCGAACGGGGCAGAAATCAGCCCCAGCATTTT. Protein sequence: CATSERGRNQPQHF.